One and the same sample provided the 14 T cell receptor beta chains below, sequenced in a study of blood T cells in healthy people across ages. The second PCR ran roughly 6 to 11 cycles with a sample-barcoded 5' primer and J-beta primers. Each CDR3 protein gets one entry after TCRdb re-called the 5' RACE reads with MiXCR. The table shows hundreds of thousands of distinct CDR3 sequences, with around 52% occurring only once. Sequenced sample: blood. Receptor source: an elderly woman in good health.

This clonotype is a singleton in its sample. This may be a read error, as it is one base from a much larger clone. The chain has TRBV10-3 and TRBJ1-2, with TRBD1 matching 7 bases. Per the germline V gene, CDR1 is ENHRY and CDR2 is SYGVKD. The CDR3 is 16 residues long. Here the CDR3 reads CATSGTMGRGRGGYTF. The DNA for the CDR3 is TGTGCCACCAGTGGGACGATGGGCAGGGGGAGAGGTGGCTACACCTTC.

In its sample, this clonotype was seen many times. The chain recombines TRBV9 with TRBJ1-6; 7 bases align to TRBD1. With V trimmed by 3 bases and J by 8 bases, 8 bases remained unmatched. Germline-derived CDR1 and CDR2 are SGDLS and YYNGEE. The CDR3 runs 15 residues. DNA for the CDR3: TGTGCCAGCAGCGCTCGAGGACAGGTTTATTCACCCCTCCACTTT. Translated, it gives CASSARGQVYSPLHF.

This clonotype has only a few counts. The chain employs TRBV20-1 and TRBJ1-1; 10 nucleotides agree with TRBD1. V shed 6 bases and J 3 bases; nucleotides not matched to a gene: 4. Germline-derived CDR1 and CDR2 are DFQATT and SNEGSKA (reference sequence). The CDR3 is 13 amino acids. Here the CDR3 reads CSAPDRGDTEAFF. CDR3 nucleotides: TGCAGTGCCCCGGACAGGGGGGACACTGAAGCTTTCTTT.

This clonotype appeared many times. CDR3 residues: CASSSIGSYQETQYF. CDR3 bases: TGTGCCAGCAGTTCCATCGGCAGTTACCAAGAGACCCAGTACTTC. The chain links TRBV28 to TRBJ2-5; D unclear. Trimming shortened V by 4 bases and J by 0 bases, and 12 bases separated the two germline ends. The CDR3 is made up of 15 amino acids. Germline CDR1 and CDR2: MDHEN and SYDVKM.

The chain recombines TRBV20-1 with TRBJ2-5; 7 nucleotides align to TRBD2. Germline CDR1 DFQATT, CDR2 SNEGSKA (reference sequence). There are 13 residues in the CDR3. With 3 bases clipped from V and 5 bases from J, the junction kept 6 bases outside the gene matches. The chain's CDR3 is CSASPSSGETQYF. CDR3 nucleotide sequence: TGCAGTGCTAGCCCCTCTAGCGGTGAGACCCAGTACTTC.

J is TRBJ2-5 and V is TRBV2, with 7 bases aligning to TRBD2. Germline values: CDR1 SNHLY, CDR2 FYNNEI. Trimming cost V 6 bases and J 11 bases; bases outside gene matches: 18. CDR3 length: 15 residues. As DNA, the CDR3 is TGTGCCAGCAGGTACGGGGGGACTAAGCGCAATGAGCAGTACTTC. It is translated as CASRYGGTKRNEQYF.

A word on this clonotype: This may be a read error, as it is one base from a much larger clone. The chain has TRBV12-3 or TRBV12-4 and TRBJ2-5; TRBD2 agrees at 9 bases. This CDR3 contains 16 residues. The ends lost 2 bases at V and 11 bases at J; junction bases unmatched: 15. The CDR3 nucleotides read TGTGCCAGCAGTTTATCCGCGGGAGGGCCGGCGTATGAGCAGTACTTC. The encoded protein is CASSLSAGGPAYEQYF.

This clonotype appeared a few times. This chain joins TRBV6-5 and TRBJ2-7, with a weak D call TRBD1 (5 bases). The V gene lost 0 bases and the J gene lost 2 bases, with 8 bases spanning the gap. CDR1 is MNHEY and CDR2 is SVGAGI in the germline V gene. The CDR3 sequence is 14 residues long. The CDR3 region is CASSYSTGPYEQYF. CDR3 nucleotides: TGTGCCAGCAGTTACTCCACAGGCCCCTACGAGCAGTACTTC.

As to this clonotype: The junction shows a germline mismatch at one end, possibly a read error. The chain uses TRBV4-2 and TRBJ2-2; tentative D call: TRBD2 (6 bases). The V gene's germline CDR1 is LGHNA and CDR2 YNFKEQ. The CDR3 is 13 residues long. CDR3 nucleotides: TGTGCCAGCGGAGGGGATCACACCGGGGGGCTGTTTTTT. Translated, it gives CASGGDHTGGLFF.

There are many counts of this clonotype. The CDR3 protein is CASSEYQGISNQPQHF. DNA for the CDR3: TGTGCCAGCAGCGAATACCAGGGAATAAGCAATCAGCCCCAGCATTTT. The genes are TRBV7-8 and TRBJ1-5; weak D call: TRBD1 (5 bases). Germline CDR1 and CDR2: SGHVS and FQNEAQ. Trimming left V 5 bases short and J 1 base short, with 15 bases between. The CDR3 contains 16 residues.

This clonotype was counted at least ten times. The chain combines TRBV12-3 or TRBV12-4 with TRBJ1-6; 9 nucleotides agree with TRBD1. V was clipped by 6 bases and J by 9 bases; unmatched bases: 3. The CDR3 contains 13 residues. The CDR3 loop reads CASRTGGSSPLHF. The DNA of the CDR3 is TGTGCCAGCAGGACAGGGGGTAGTTCACCCCTCCACTTT.

This clonotype was observed at least ten times. The chain joins TRBV5-1 to TRBJ2-3; no firm D call. This CDR3 has 15 amino acids. Trimming stripped 4 bases from V and 2 bases from J, with 14 bases between. Germline V lookup: CDR1 SGHRS, CDR2 YFSETQ. The CDR3 DNA is TGCGCCAGCAGCCAAGACGGCGGCGCCACAGATACGCAGTATTTT. It codes for CASSQDGGATDTQYF.

For this clonotype: Its ends do not fully match the called genes, so a read error is possible. V gene TRBV24-1 combines with J gene TRBJ2-4; perhaps TRBD2 as D (6 bases). Per the germline V gene, CDR1 is KGHDR and CDR2 is SFDVKD. The CDR3 sequence is 16 residues long. DNA of the CDR3: TGCGCCACCAGTGAGGGAGGTACTAAAGCCAAAAACATTCAGTACTTC. Translation gives CATSEGGTKAKNIQYF.

This clonotype was seen ten or more times. This chain connects TRBV24-1 to TRBJ2-1; TRBD2 matches 11 bases. The CDR3 spans 16 residues. Germline loops: CDR1 KGHDR, CDR2 SFDVKD. The V gene end was trimmed by 3 bases and the J gene end by 9 bases; junction bases not matched to a gene: 9. The chain's CDR3 is CATSDLAGGTFREQFF. CDR3 nucleotides: TGTGCCACCAGTGATCTAGCGGGGGGCACCTTTCGTGAGCAGTTCTTC.